These 10 T cell receptor beta chains were sequenced from one sample in a study of human T cells and chemical hapten exposure. The sample's time point: patch test 1, 2 weeks after DPC sensitization. Treatment described: therapeutic diphenylcyclopropenone sensitization with weekly scalp DPC. TCRdb independently ran MiXCR on the RACE reads; one entry per CDR3 protein. The repertoire holds over 45,000 distinct CDR3 sequences, with 9.3% as singletons. The sequenced sample was whole blood, obtained in connection with sensitization to the hapten diphenylcyclopropenone (DPC). The origin of the receptors is a woman aged 35 to 49 with alopecia areata. Some clones in this sample may be carry-over from other donors' samples.

This clonotype was counted many times. This chain joins TRBV6-2 or TRBV6-3 and TRBJ2-1, with 7 bases fitting TRBD2. V lost 5 bases and J lost 3; bases outside the gene matches: 7. CDR3 size: 15 residues. The germline gives CDR1 MNHEY, CDR2 SVGEGT. CDR3 amino acids: CASSTLSGRYNEQFF. The CDR3 DNA reads as TGTGCCAGCAGTACCCTTAGCGGGCGCTACAATGAGCAGTTCTTC.

The DNA for the CDR3 is TGTGCCAGCAGCTTAGTCGGCAGGAAGAACGGCTACACCTTC. It codes for CASSLVGRKNGYTF. V and J are TRBV7-9 and TRBJ1-2; D remains ambiguous. The length of the CDR3 is 14 residues. With 1 base removed from V and 8 bases from J, the gap between germline ends came to 14 bases. Germline V gene data show CDR1 as SEHNR and CDR2 as FQNEAQ (reference sequence).

This clonotype was counted at least ten times. This chain uses TRBV6-6 with TRBJ1-5; no clear D gene. CDR3 size: 16 residues. Germline CDR1 is MNHNY and CDR2 is SVGAGI (reference sequence). V was shortened by 0 bases and J by 0 bases, with 9 bases between the two germline ends. The DNA of the CDR3 is TGTGCCAGCAGTTACTCCGGCGTTTATAGCAATCAGCCCCAGCATTTT. Its protein product is CASSYSGVYSNQPQHF.

This clonotype was seen a few times. The chain employs TRBV7-9 and TRBJ2-7; no reliable D call. Looked up from germline, CDR1 is SEHNR and CDR2 is FQNEAQ (reference sequence). The CDR3 spans 15 residues. V lost 2 bases to trimming and J lost 3 bases, with 14 bases between them. The CDR3 loop is CASSLTGKKIYEQYF. CDR3 coding DNA: TGTGCCAGCAGCTTAACCGGCAAGAAAATCTACGAGCAGTACTTC.

This clonotype was recorded many times. The chain uses TRBV29-1 and TRBJ2-4; 9 nucleotides match TRBD1. The J segment lost 7 bases and the V segment lost 7 bases, leaving 8 bases of the junction unmatched. The CDR3 covers 13 residues. Germline CDR1 reads SQVTM; CDR2 reads ANQGSEA. The CDR3 here is CSAFDRGRNIQYF. The CDR3, as DNA: TGCAGCGCCTTCGACAGGGGGAGGAACATTCAGTACTTC.

This clonotype was detected only a few times. The chain couples TRBV7-9 to TRBJ1-5; D unresolved. V dropped 5 bases and J dropped 5 bases, with 10 bases sitting between them. This CDR3 contains 13 residues. Germline V CDR1 and CDR2: SEHNR, FQNEAQ (reference sequence). CDR3 protein: CASSLKGDQPQHF. In DNA form, the CDR3 reads TGTGCCAGCAGCCTAAAGGGCGATCAGCCCCAGCATTTT.

This clonotype was counted a few times. This chain links TRBV12-3 or TRBV12-4 with TRBJ1-1; TRBD1 matches 10 bases. V shed 7 bases and J 6 bases; nucleotides not matched to a gene: 5. The CDR3 covers 13 residues. The CDR3 coding sequence is TGTGCCAGCAAGCCGGGACAGGGGTCTGAAGCTTTCTTT. This gives the protein CASKPGQGSEAFF.

This clonotype was seen a handful of times. This sequence joins TRBV9 and TRBJ1-5; D call uncertain. Trimming shortened V by 0 bases and J by 3 bases, and 7 bases separated the two germline ends. The CDR3 sequence is 14 residues long. Germline V gene data show CDR1 as SGDLS and CDR2 as YYNGEE. The CDR3 spells CASSVGGFNQPQHF. CDR3 bases: TGTGCCAGCAGCGTAGGGGGATTCAATCAGCCCCAGCATTTT.

This clonotype was counted a few times. The chain employs TRBV7-9 and TRBJ1-1; D is ambiguous. Trimming cost V 4 bases and J 2 bases, with 11 bases left between them. The CDR3 consists of 14 residues. In germline, CDR1 is SEHNR, CDR2 FQNEAQ (reference sequence). DNA of the CDR3: TGTGCCAGCAGCTCACGAGAGGCTAACACTGAAGCTTTCTTT. It is translated as CASSSREANTEAFF.

This clonotype showed up just a few times. The V and J genes are TRBV12-3 or TRBV12-4 and TRBJ2-3, with 10 bases that match TRBD1. With 6 bases clipped from V and 3 bases from J, the junction kept 18 bases outside the gene matches. The CDR3 is made up of 19 amino acids. CDR3 protein: CASSSDPWGTGAFTDTQYF. In DNA form, the CDR3 reads TGTGCCAGCAGCTCAGATCCGTGGGGGACAGGGGCTTTTACAGATACGCAGTATTTT.